What follows is one T cell receptor beta chain and its context. The data belong to a study of blood T cell repertoires in COVID-19. Turning to the study itself: T cells, B-cell-depleted T cells, or PBMCs supplied cDNA or gDNA.

The length of the CDR3 is 14 residues. Germline V gene lookup returns CDR1 ENHRY and CDR2 SYGVKD. Trimming took 6 bases from V and 3 from J; bases not matched to a gene: 4. Only in-frame clones appear in the TCRdb table, and some are missing; sequencing was by immunoSEQ multiplex PCR. This table has roughly 200,000 clones, around 85% appearing once. Participant reports of clinical history set cohort assignment. The sequenced sample consisted of PBMCs or T cells enriched from blood (not recorded which). The chain combines TRBV10-3 with TRBJ2-5, with 10 bases lining up with TRBD1. This TCR was recovered from a man between 40 and 49 years old who had recovered from COVID-19. CDR3 sequence: CAIRRDRGEETQYF. The CDR3 DNA reads as TGTGCCATCAGGAGGGACAGGGGCGAAGAGACCCAGTACTTC.